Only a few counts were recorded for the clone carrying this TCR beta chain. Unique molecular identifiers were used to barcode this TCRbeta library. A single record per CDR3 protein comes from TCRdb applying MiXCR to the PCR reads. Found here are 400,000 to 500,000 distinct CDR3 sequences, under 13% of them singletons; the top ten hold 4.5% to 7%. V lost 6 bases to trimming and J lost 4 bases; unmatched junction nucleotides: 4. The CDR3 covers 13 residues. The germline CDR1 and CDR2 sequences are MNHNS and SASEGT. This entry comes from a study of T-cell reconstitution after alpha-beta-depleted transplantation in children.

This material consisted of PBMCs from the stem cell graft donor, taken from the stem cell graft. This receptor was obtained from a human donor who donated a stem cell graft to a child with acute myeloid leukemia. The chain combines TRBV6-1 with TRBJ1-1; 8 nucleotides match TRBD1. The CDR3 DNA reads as TGTGCCAGCAGGCGGACAGGGCTCACTGAAGCTTTCTTT. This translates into CASRRTGLTEAFF.